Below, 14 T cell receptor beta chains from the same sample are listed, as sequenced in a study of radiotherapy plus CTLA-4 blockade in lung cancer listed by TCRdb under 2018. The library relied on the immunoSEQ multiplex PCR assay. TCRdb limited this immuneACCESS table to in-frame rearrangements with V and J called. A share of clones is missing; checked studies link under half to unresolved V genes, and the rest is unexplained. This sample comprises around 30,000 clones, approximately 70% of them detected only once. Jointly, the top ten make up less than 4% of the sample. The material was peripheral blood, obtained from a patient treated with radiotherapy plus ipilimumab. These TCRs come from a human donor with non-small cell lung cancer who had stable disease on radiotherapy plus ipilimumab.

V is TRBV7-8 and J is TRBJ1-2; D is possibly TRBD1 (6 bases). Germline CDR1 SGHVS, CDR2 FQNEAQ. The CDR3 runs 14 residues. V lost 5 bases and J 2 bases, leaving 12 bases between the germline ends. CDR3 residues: CASSTITGNYGYTF. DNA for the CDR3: TGTGCCAGCAGCACAATAACAGGGAACTATGGCTACACCTTC.

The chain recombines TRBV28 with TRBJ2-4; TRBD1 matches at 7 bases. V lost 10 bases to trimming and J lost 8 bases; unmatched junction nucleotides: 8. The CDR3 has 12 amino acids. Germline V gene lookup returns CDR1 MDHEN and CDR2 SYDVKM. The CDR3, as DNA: TGTGCCACCGAGGGACAGACTTACATTCAGTACTTC. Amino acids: CATEGQTYIQYF. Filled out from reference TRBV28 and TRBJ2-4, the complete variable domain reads DVKVTQSSRYLVKRTGEKVFLECVQDMDHENMFWYRQDPGLGLRLIYFSYDVKMKEKGDIPEGYSVSREKKERFSLILESASTNQTSMYLCATEGQTYIQYFGAGTRLSVL.

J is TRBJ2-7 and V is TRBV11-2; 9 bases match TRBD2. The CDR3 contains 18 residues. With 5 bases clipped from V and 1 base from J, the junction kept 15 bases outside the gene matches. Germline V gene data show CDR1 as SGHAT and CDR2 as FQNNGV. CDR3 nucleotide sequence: TGTGCCAGCAGCCCTCTACTCATGGCTAGCGGGATATCCTACGAGCAGTACTTC. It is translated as CASSPLLMASGISYEQYF.

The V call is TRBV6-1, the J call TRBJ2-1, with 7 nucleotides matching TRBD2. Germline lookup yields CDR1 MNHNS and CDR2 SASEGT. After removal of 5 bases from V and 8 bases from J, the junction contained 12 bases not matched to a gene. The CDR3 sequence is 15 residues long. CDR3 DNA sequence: TGTGCCAGCAGTACTGGCGGGAGTGGTGGTTATGAGCAGTTCTTC. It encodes CASSTGGSGGYEQFF.

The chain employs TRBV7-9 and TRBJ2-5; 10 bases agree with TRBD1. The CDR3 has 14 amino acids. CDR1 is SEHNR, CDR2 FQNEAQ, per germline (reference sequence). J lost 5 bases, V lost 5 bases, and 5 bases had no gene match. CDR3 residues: CASSRTGGGETQYF. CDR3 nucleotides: TGTGCCAGCAGCCGGACAGGGGGTGGGGAGACCCAGTACTTC.

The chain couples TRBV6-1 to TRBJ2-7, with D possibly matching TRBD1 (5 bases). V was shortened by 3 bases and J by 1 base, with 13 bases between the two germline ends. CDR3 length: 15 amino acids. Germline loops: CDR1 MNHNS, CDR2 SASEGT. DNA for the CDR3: TGTGCCAGCAGTGACCCTAAAGACAGTTCCTACGAGCAGTACTTC. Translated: CASSDPKDSSYEQYF.

The CDR3 sequence is CASSLEQRGKAQYF. CDR3 in DNA: TGTGCCAGCAGCTTAGAACAGCGCGGGAAGGCGCAGTATTTT. V usage is TRBV7-9 and J usage is TRBJ2-3, with D perhaps TRBD2 (6 bases). Germline V gene lookup returns CDR1 SEHNR and CDR2 FQNEAQ (reference sequence). V gave up 1 base and J gave up 10 bases, with 15 bases separating them. CDR3 size: 14 residues.

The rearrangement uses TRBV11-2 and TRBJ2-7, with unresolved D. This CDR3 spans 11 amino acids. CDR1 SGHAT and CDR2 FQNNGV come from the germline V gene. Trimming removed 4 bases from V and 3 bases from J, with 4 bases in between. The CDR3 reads CASSYHYEQYF. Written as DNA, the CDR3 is TGTGCCAGCAGCTACCACTACGAGCAGTACTTC. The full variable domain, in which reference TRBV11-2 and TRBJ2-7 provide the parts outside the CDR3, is EAGVAQSPRYKIIEKRQSVAFWCNPISGHATLYWYQQILGQGPKLLIQFQNNGVVDDSQLPKDRFSAERLKGVDSTLKIQPAKLEDSAVYLCASSYHYEQYFGPGTRLTVT.

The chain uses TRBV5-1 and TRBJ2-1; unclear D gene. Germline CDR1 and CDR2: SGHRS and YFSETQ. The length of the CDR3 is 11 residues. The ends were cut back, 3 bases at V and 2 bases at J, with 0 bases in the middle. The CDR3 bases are TGCGCCAGCAGCTCCTACAATGAGCAGTTCTTC. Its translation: CASSSYNEQFF.

The CDR3 nucleotides read TGCGCCAGCAGCCAGGACGCGGGGGGTCAAGAGACCCAGTACTTC. Its protein product is CASSQDAGGQETQYF. V is TRBV5-1 and J is TRBJ2-5, with 8 nucleotides matching TRBD2. From germline, CDR1 is SGHRS and CDR2 YFSETQ. V was pared by 4 bases and J by 2 bases, with 7 bases of the junction left unmatched. The CDR3 spans 15 residues. The full variable domain, rest sourced from reference TRBV5-1 and TRBJ2-5, is KAGVTQTPRYLIKTRGQQVTLSCSPISGHRSVSWYQQTPGQGLQFLFEYFSETQRNKGNFPGRFSGRQFSNSRSEMNVSTLELGDSALYLCASSQDAGGQETQYFGPGTRLLVL.

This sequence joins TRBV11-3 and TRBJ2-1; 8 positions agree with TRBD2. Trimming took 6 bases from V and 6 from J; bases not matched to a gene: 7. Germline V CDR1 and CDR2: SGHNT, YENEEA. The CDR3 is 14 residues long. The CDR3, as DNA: TGTGCCAGCAGTCCGTCCACTAGCGGCAATGAGCAGTTCTTC. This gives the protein CASSPSTSGNEQFF.

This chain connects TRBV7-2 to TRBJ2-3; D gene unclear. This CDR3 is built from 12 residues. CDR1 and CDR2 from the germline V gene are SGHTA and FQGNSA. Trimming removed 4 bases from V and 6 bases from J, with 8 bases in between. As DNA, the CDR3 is TGTGCCAGCAGCTCATGGATGGATACGCAGTATTTT. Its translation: CASSSWMDTQYF.

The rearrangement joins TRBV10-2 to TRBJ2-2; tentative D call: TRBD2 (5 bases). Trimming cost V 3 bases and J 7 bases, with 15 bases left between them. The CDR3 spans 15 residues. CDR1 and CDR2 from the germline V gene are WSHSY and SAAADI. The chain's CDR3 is CASSEGRLGSGELFF. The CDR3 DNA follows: TGCGCCAGCAGTGAAGGACGGCTTGGGAGCGGGGAGCTGTTTTTT.

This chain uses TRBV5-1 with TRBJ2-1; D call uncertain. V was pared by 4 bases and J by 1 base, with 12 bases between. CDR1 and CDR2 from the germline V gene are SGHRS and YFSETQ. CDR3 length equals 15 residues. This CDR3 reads CASSDPGESYNEQFF. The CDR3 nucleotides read TGCGCCAGCAGCGATCCTGGAGAGTCCTACAATGAGCAGTTCTTC.